This is a list of T cell receptor beta chains from one sample in a study of T cell repertoires in cytomegalovirus infection. TCRdb fed the reads into MiXCR, producing one record per CDR3 protein. The sample records some 450,000 distinct CDR3 sequences, roughly a third being singletons. Sequenced input: PBMCs. Source of these receptors: a human donor in good health (CMV status not recorded). Some clones in this sample may be carry-over from other donors' samples. Both conserved end residues are part of each CDR3.

CDR3 protein: CASSWGPDYGYTF
V gene: TRBV19

CDR3 protein: CASKGLNYGTGELFF
V gene: TRBV5-1

CDR3 protein: CASSWGTSGATDTQYF
V gene: TRBV5-3

CDR3 protein: CASSQEGTDTQYF
V gene: TRBV7-8

CDR3 protein: CSAQPPKGTYGYTF
V gene: TRBV20-1

CDR3 protein: CASSLGWPGGVLGANVLTF
V gene: TRBV5-1

CDR3 protein: CASSEAGNTEAFF
V gene: TRBV19

CDR3 protein: CAVTEDEQFF
V gene: TRBV7-9

CDR3 protein: CASSLVAESYEQYF
V gene: TRBV7-2

CDR3 protein: CASSQGFGTLAGELFF
V gene: TRBV3-1

CDR3 protein: CASSSTGGVRRAFF
V gene: TRBV11-2

CDR3 protein: CASSLGGGSPTDTQYF
V gene: TRBV11-2

CDR3 protein: CASSEAGTVGAEAFF
V gene: TRBV2

CDR3 protein: CASSYPQTLTDTGELFF
V gene: TRBV6-6

CDR3 protein: CASSPTSGPSYDQYF
V gene: TRBV27

CDR3 protein: CASSAPRARPSDEQYF
V gene: TRBV6-1

CDR3 protein: CASTITAPLYGYTF
V gene: TRBV28

CDR3 protein: CASSEAGRDEKLFF
V gene: TRBV7-8

CDR3 protein: CASSPRDAISYEQYF
V gene: TRBV7-2

CDR3 protein: CASSFRPVDSNQPHHF
V gene: TRBV12-3/TRBV12-4

CDR3 protein: CASSFRGSYNEQFF
V gene: TRBV7-9

CDR3 protein: CASSPGAGDGYTF
V gene: TRBV18

CDR3 protein: CASSQDRLNTGELFF
V gene: TRBV4-1

CDR3 protein: CAIASDRRGVGNIQYF
V gene: TRBV10-3

CDR3 protein: CASSPIHSVGNEQYF
V gene: TRBV18

CDR3 protein: CASSLTGQGNHPQHF
V gene: TRBV12-3/TRBV12-4

CDR3 protein: CASSYPGSNQPQHF
V gene: TRBV28

CDR3 protein: CASSPDRSYGYTF
V gene: TRBV5-4

CDR3 protein: CASGYGQNTYEQYF
V gene: TRBV6-1

CDR3 protein: CASSPSREANTEAFF
V gene: TRBV7-2

CDR3 protein: CASSPWSNEQFF
V gene: TRBV14